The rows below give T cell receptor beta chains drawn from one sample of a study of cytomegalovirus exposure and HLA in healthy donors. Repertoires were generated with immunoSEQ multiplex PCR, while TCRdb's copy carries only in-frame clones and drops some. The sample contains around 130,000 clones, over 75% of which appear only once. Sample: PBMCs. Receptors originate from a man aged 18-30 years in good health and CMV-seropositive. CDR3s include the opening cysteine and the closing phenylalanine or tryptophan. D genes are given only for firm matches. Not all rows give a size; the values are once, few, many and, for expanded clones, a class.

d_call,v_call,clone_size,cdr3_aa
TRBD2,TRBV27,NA,CASSLYSGRSYNEQFF
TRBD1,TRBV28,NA,CASSSQDRGQMNTEAFF
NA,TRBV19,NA,CATQDLTGANGLTF
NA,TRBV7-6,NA,CASSQGIQPQHF
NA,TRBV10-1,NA,CASSPGSDYGYTF
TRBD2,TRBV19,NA,CASSSTSLAGGTYEQYF
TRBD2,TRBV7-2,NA,CASSLESGRALEQYF
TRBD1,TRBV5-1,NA,CASSLVGLGDRVSTDTQYF
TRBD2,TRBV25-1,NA,CASSFTAGVGTDTQYF
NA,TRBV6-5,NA,CASSLSANTEAFF
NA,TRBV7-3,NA,CASSPQGRQPQHF
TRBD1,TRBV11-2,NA,CASSSLDRVDGGSPLHF
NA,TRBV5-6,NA,CASSLKGTISGANGLTF
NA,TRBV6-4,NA,CASSDSGQENTGELFF
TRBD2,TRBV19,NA,CASNQREVVGELFF
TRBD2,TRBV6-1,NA,CASILGLAGSNEQFF
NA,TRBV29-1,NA,CSAGGTSSYNEQFF
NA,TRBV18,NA,CASSPREGADTQYF
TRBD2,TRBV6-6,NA,CASRPGLGADTQYF
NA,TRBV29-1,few,CSVDKAPARANEQFF
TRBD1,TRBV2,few,CASGDRGRQNIQYF
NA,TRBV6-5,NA,CASSYSLSSGNTIYF
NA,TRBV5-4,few,CASRPSTSSGYGYTF
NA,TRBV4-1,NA,CASSGPSDTGELFF
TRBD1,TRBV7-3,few,CASSFDRGDTEAFF
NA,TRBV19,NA,CASSIADRLNTEAFF
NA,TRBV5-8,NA,CASSLIAGAAYEQYF
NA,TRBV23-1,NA,CASSRWDTLNTEAFF
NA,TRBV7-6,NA,CASSLAGVYSNEQFF
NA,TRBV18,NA,CASSLAGTYEQYF
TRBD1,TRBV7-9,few,CASSSGQGGYTF
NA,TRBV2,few,CASSVDSVIPEAFF
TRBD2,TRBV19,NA,CASSRGTTSYEQYF
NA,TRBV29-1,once,CSFLRDANYGYTF
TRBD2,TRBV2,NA,CASSPLAGAYNEQFF
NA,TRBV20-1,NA,CSARRVEKLFF
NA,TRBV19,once,CASRGQPGYNEQFF
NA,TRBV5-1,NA,CASSETATNEKLFF
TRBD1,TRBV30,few,CAWSPGTGNYGYTF
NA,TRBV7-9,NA,CASSSRETQYF
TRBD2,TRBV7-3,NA,CASSLFGGSGRNNSTDTQYF
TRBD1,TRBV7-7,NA,CASSYSLDREYEQYF
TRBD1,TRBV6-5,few,CASSRTGVRYQPQHF
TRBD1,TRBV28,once,CASTQLDRENTEAFF
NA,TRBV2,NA,CASSERSAGRSYNEQFF